Included here is one T cell receptor beta chain sequence, with context. The CDR3 length is 13 residues. Germline lookup yields CDR1 MNHEY and CDR2 SMNVEV (reference sequence). The ends were cut back, 5 bases at V and 10 bases at J, with 15 bases in the middle. The data derive from a study of control samples from healthy donors and cancer patients. The data were produced by immunoSEQ multiplex PCR, yet TCRdb's version contains in-frame clones alone and is incomplete. The sample holds about 110,000 clones, around 87% seen once. The chain carries TRBV27 and TRBJ2-1; a possible D gene is TRBD2 (7 bases). The sequenced material came from PBMCs. The source is a woman aged 55-69 years with lung cancer. The CDR3 coding sequence is TGTGCCAGCAGTCTCGGGGGGCCGCGGGAGCAGTTCTTC. Amino acid sequence: CASSLGGPREQFF.